Presented here are 13 T cell receptor beta chains from one specimen sequenced in a study of cytomegalovirus exposure and HLA in healthy donors (dated by TCRdb to 2016 to 2017). Libraries were made using the immunoSEQ multiplex PCR assay. The multiplex PCR relied on a mix of 60 forward primers for TCR Vbeta segments and 13 reverse primers for TCR Jbeta segments. Drawn from immuneACCESS, this table holds only the in-frame rearrangements with V and J called that TCRdb kept. Clones are partly lost; checked studies trace under half to an unresolved V gene and leave the rest unexplained. The sample table gives 20,000 to 25,000 clones. 22% of the sample goes to the ten largest clones. Source material: PBMCs. Source of these receptors: a man between 60 and 70 years old in good health and CMV-seropositive.

The chain employs TRBV4-1 and TRBJ1-1, with D possibly matching TRBD1 (5 bases). The V end lost 4 bases, the J end lost 1 base, and 13 bases lay between the germline ends. The CDR3 has 15 residues. Germline V gene lookup returns CDR1 MGHRA and CDR2 YSYEKL. The CDR3 loop is CASSPMGLTNTEAFF. CDR3 nucleotide sequence: TGCGCCAGCAGCCCAATGGGGCTCACGAACACTGAAGCTTTCTTT.

This rearrangement joins TRBV7-9 to TRBJ1-1, with 9 bases aligning to TRBD1. CDR3 length: 17 amino acids. The germline CDR1 and CDR2 sequences are SEHNR and FQNEAQ (reference sequence). J gave up 0 bases and V 8 bases, and 13 bases lay outside the gene matches. CDR3 DNA: TGTGCCAGCCAGCGAGGACAGGGGCCTTTGGTGAACACTGAAGCTTTCTTT. This encodes CASQRGQGPLVNTEAFF.

The chain recombines TRBV7-2 with TRBJ2-7; weak D call: TRBD1 (6 bases). Trimming took off 6 bases at V and 4 bases at J, with 10 bases between the two ends. CDR1 is SGHTA, CDR2 FQGNSA, per germline. The CDR3 totals 12 residues. CDR3 sequence reads: CASRPDRYEQYF. The CDR3 DNA reads as TGTGCCAGCAGGCCGGACAGATACGAGCAGTACTTC. Based on the CDR3 plus reference TRBV7-2 and TRBJ2-7, the full variable domain is GAGVSQSPSNKVTEKGKDVELRCDPISGHTALYWYRQSLGQGLEFLIYFQGNSAPDKSGLPSDRFSAERTGGSVSTLTIQRTQQEDSAVYLCASRPDRYEQYFGPGTRLTVT.

This chain joins TRBV6-5 and TRBJ1-5, with no clear D. Germline V gene data show CDR1 as MNHEY and CDR2 as SVGAGI. This CDR3 has 14 residues. The V and J ends lost 2 bases and 8 bases respectively, with 13 bases between them. For the CDR3, the DNA is TGTGCCAGCAGTTACGATGCGGTTGGCGAGCCCCAGCATTTT. Protein: CASSYDAVGEPQHF.

The genes are TRBV5-6 and TRBJ2-7, with 11 bases identical to TRBD2. This CDR3 comprises 14 residues. The V and J ends lost 4 bases and 6 bases, in that order; junction bases with no gene match: 6. CDR1 and CDR2 (germline): SGHDT, YYEEEE. CDR3 coding DNA: TGTGCCAGCAGCCTAACCGGGACTAGCGGCGAGCAGTACTTC. This gives the protein CASSLTGTSGEQYF. Full variable domain (rest looked up from reference TRBV5-6 and TRBJ2-7): DAGVTQSPTHLIKTRGQQVTLRCSPKSGHDTVSWYQQALGQGPQFIFQYYEEEERQRGNFPDRFSGHQFPNYSSELNVNALLLGDSALYLCASSLTGTSGEQYFGPGTRLTVT.

V usage is TRBV7-9 and J usage is TRBJ2-2, with D maybe TRBD1 (5 bases). The V gene lost 2 bases and the J gene lost 10 bases, with 8 bases spanning the gap. Germline loops: CDR1 SEHNR, CDR2 FQNEAQ (reference sequence). CDR3 size: 12 residues. The DNA of the CDR3 is TGTGCCAGCAGCTTAAGGGGAATGGAGCTGTTTTTT. Its protein product is CASSLRGMELFF.

This chain links TRBV6-5 with TRBJ2-3; 7 positions match TRBD2. This CDR3 contains 16 residues. The junction had 7 bases not matched to a gene; V was cut back by 2 bases and J by 2 bases. CDR1 MNHEY and CDR2 SVGAGI come from the germline V gene. The CDR3 here is CASSYSAGANTDTQYF. The CDR3 DNA is TGTGCCAGCAGTTACAGCGCGGGAGCGAACACAGATACGCAGTATTTT.

The chain has TRBV6-1 and TRBJ1-6, with 7 bases lining up with TRBD1. CDR1 MNHNS and CDR2 SASEGT come from the germline V gene. This CDR3 spans 14 amino acids. V dropped 3 bases and J dropped 11; count of bases not matched to a gene: 7. DNA of the CDR3: TGTGCCAGCAGTGATAGAGACAGGGCTACACCCCTCCACTTT. Protein product: CASSDRDRATPLHF.

The V and J genes are TRBV5-1 and TRBJ2-1, with 10 bases lining up with TRBD1. V lost 4 bases, J lost 10 bases, and 11 bases stayed unmatched. The CDR3 is 15 amino acids. The germline V gene has CDR1 SGHRS and CDR2 YFSETQ. CDR3 in DNA: TGCGCCAGCAGCATAGACAGGGGGCGCAGCATCGAGCAGTTCTTC. It encodes CASSIDRGRSIEQFF.

As concerns this clone: Other DNA sequences within the sample encode an identical CDR3. V and J are TRBV5-4 and TRBJ2-5, with 11 bases lining up with TRBD1. Germline assignment: CDR1 SGHNT and CDR2 YYREEE (reference sequence). The CDR3 spans 15 residues. V was pared by 4 bases and J by 4 bases, with 6 bases of the junction left unmatched. CDR3 sequence reads: CASSPPGQGGETQYF. CDR3 sequence (DNA): TGTGCCAGCAGCCCCCCGGGACAGGGGGGAGAGACCCAGTACTTC.

The chain employs TRBV27 and TRBJ2-1; 8 nucleotides match TRBD2. V lost 5 bases and J lost 5; bases outside the gene matches: 5. Germline V gene sequence: CDR1 MNHEY, CDR2 SMNVEV (reference sequence). The CDR3 contains 14 residues. CDR3 amino acids: CASSHGSGDNEQFF. The CDR3 coding sequence is TGTGCCAGCAGTCACGGTAGCGGGGACAATGAGCAGTTCTTC.

The chain employs TRBV9 and TRBJ2-3; D gene ambiguous. Trimming took 0 bases from V and 4 from J, leaving 6 bases between them. The CDR3 runs 13 residues. Germline CDR1 SGDLS, CDR2 YYNGEE. This CDR3 is CASSVESSDTQYF. The CDR3 DNA reads as TGTGCCAGCAGCGTAGAGAGCTCAGATACGCAGTATTTT.

The chain joins TRBV6-1 to TRBJ1-5, with D uncertain. The CDR3 has 14 residues. The germline gives CDR1 MNHNS, CDR2 SASEGT. V was cut by 2 bases and J by 6 bases, with 11 bases left in between. The CDR3 reads CASSEKAGPQPQHF. The CDR3 DNA follows: TGTGCCAGCAGTGAAAAAGCAGGTCCTCAGCCCCAGCATTTT.